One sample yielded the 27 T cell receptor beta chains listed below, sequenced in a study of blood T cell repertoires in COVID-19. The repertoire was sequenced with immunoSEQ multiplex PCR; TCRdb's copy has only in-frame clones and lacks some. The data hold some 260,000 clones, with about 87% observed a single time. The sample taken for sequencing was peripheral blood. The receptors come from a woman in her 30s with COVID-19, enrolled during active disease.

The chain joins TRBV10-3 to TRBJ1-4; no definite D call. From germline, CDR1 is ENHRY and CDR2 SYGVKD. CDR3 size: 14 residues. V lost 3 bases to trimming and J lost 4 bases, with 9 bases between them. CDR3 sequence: CAISEGGNNEKLFF. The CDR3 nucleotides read TGTGCCATCAGTGAAGGAGGAAATAATGAAAAACTGTTTTTT.

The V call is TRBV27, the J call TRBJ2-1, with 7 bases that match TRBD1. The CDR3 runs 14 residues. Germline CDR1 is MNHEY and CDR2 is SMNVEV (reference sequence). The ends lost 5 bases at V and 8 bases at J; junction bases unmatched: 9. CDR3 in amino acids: CASSPRTGPDEQFF. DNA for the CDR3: TGTGCCAGCAGTCCCCGGACAGGCCCGGATGAGCAGTTCTTC.

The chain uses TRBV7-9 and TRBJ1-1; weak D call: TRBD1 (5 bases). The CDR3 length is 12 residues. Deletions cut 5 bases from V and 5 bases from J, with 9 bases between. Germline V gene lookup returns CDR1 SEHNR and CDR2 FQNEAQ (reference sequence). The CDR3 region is CASSREGTEAFF. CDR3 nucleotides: TGTGCCAGCAGCCGGGAGGGGACTGAAGCTTTCTTT.

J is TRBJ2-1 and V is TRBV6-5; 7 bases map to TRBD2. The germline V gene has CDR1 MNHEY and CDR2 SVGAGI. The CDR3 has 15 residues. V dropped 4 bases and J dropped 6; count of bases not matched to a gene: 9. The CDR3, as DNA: TGTGCCAGCAGTTGGGGACGGGGGGTTTCCAATGAGCAGTTCTTC. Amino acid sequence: CASSWGRGVSNEQFF.

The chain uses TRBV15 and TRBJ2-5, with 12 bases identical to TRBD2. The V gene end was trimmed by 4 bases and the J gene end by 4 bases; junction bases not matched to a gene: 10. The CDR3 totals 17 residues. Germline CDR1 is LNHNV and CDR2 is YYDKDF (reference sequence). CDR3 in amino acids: CATSTRRTSGAPETQYF. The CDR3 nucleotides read TGTGCCACCAGCACCCGGCGGACTAGCGGGGCTCCAGAGACCCAGTACTTC.

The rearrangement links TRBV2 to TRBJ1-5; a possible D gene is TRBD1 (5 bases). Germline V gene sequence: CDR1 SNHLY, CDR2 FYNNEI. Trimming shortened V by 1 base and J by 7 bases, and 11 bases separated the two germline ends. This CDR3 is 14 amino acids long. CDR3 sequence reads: CASSEGDAGQPQHF. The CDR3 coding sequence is TGTGCCAGCAGTGAAGGGGACGCGGGGCAGCCCCAGCATTTT.

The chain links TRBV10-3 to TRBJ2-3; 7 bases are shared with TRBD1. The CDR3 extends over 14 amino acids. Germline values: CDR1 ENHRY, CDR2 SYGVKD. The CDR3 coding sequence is TGTGCTTGCAGGGGGTCATCTAGCACAGATACGCAGTATTTT. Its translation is CACRGSSSTDTQYF.

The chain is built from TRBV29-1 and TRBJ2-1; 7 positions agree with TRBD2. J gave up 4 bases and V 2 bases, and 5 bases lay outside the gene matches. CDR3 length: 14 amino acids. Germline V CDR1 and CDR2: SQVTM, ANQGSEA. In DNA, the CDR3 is TGCAGCGTTGAATGGGGGAGGGTTTACAATGAGCAGTTCTTC. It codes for CSVEWGRVYNEQFF.

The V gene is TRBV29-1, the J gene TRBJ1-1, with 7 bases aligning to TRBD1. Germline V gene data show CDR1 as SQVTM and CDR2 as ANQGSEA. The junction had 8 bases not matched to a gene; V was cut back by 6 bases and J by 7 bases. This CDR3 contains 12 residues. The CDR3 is CSVRRDSIEAFF. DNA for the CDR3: TGCAGCGTCCGCCGGGACAGTATTGAAGCTTTCTTT.

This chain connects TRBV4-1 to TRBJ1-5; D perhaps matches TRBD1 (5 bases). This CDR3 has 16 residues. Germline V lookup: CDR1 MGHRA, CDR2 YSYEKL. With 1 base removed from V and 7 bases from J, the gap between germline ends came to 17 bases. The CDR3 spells CASSQGVVGVGQPQHF. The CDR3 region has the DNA TGCGCCAGCAGCCAAGGGGTAGTAGGGGTAGGACAGCCCCAGCATTTT.

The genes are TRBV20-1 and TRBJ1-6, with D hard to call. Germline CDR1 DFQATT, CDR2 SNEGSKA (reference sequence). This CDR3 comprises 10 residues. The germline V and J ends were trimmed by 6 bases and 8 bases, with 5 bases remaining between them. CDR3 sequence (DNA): TGCAGTGCCTCCGATTCACCCCTCCACTTT. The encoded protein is CSASDSPLHF.

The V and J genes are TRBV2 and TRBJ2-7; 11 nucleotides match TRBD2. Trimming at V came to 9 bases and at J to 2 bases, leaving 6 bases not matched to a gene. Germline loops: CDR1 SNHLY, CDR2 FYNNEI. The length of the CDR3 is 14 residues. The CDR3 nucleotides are TGTGCCAGTCAACTAGCGGGGGAGCCCTACGAGCAGTACTTC. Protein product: CASQLAGEPYEQYF.

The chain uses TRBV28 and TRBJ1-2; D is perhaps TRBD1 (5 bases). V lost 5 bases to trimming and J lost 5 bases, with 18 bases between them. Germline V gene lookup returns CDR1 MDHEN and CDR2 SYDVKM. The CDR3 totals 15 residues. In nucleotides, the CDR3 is TGTGCCAGCAGTCCCGGGGACTCTCGACGATATGGCTACACCTTC. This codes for CASSPGDSRRYGYTF.

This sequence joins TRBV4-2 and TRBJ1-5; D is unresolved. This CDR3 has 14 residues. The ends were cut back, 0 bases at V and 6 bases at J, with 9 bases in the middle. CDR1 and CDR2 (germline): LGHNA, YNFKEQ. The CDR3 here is CASSQESSGQPQHF. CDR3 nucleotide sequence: TGTGCCAGCAGCCAAGAATCTTCGGGTCAGCCCCAGCATTTT.

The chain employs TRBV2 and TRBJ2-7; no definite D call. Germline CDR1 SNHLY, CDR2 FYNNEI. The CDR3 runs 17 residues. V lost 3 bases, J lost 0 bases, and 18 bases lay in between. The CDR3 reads CASSDRYNTILSYEQYF. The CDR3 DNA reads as TGTGCCAGCAGTGACCGTTATAACACAATTCTCTCCTACGAGCAGTACTTC.

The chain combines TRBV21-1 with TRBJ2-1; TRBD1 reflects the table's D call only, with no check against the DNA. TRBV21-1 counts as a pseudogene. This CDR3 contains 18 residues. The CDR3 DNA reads TGTGCCAGCAGCAAAGTGGGCAGAGACAGGGGGAAAGGCAATGAGCAGTTCTTC. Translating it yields CASSKVGRDRGKGNEQFF.

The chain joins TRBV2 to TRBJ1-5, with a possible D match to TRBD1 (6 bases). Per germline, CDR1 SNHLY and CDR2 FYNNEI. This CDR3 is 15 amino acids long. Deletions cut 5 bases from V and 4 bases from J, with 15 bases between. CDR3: CASSLDRRSNQPQHF. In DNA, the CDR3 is TGTGCCAGCAGTCTGGACAGAAGGAGTAATCAGCCCCAGCATTTT.

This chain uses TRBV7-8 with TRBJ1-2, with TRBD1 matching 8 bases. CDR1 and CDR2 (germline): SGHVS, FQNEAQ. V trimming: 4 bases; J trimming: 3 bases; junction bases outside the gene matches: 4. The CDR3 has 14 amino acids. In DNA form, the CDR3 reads TGTGCCAGCAGCTCTACACAGGGGGACTATGGCTACACCTTC. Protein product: CASSSTQGDYGYTF.

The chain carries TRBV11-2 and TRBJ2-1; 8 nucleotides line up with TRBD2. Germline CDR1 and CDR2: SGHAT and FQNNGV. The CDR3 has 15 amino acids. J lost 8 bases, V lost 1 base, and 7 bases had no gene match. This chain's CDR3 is CASSLVGTRPDEQFF. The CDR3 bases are TGTGCCAGCAGCTTAGTTGGGACTAGACCGGATGAGCAGTTCTTC.

The CDR3 region is CATSEGQYSNQPQHF. The CDR3 coding sequence is TGTGCCACCAGTGAGGGACAGTATAGCAATCAGCCCCAGCATTTT. J is TRBJ1-5 and V is TRBV24-1; 7 bases are shared with TRBD1. The CDR3 length is 15 residues. The germline V gene has CDR1 KGHDR and CDR2 SFDVKD. J was trimmed by 0 bases and V by 4 bases; bases with no gene match: 2.

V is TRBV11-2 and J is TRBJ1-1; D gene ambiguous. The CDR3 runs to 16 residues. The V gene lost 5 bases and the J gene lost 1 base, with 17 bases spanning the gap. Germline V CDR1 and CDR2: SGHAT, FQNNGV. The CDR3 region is CASSRNGEAGNTEAFF. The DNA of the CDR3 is TGTGCCAGCAGCCGAAATGGGGAGGCGGGGAACACTGAAGCTTTCTTT.

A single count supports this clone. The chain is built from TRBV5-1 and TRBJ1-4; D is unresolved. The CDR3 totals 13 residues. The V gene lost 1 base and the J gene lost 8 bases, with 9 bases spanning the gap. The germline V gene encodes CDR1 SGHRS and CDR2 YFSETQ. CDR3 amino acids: CASSLLFGEKLFF. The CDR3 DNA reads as TGCGCCAGCAGCTTGCTTTTCGGGGAAAAACTGTTTTTT.

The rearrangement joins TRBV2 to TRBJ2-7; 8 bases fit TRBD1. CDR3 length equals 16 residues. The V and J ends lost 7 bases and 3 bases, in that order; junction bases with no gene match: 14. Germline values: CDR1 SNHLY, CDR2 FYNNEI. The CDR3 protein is CASTQSTTGADYEQYF. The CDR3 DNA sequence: TGTGCCAGCACCCAATCAACGACAGGGGCCGACTACGAGCAGTACTTC.

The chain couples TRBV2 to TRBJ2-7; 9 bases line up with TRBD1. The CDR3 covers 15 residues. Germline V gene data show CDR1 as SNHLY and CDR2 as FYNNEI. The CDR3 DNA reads TGTGCCAGCATAGGTCCTCGACAGGGGGAGTGGGGCGAGCACGTC. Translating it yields CASIGPRQGEWGEHV.

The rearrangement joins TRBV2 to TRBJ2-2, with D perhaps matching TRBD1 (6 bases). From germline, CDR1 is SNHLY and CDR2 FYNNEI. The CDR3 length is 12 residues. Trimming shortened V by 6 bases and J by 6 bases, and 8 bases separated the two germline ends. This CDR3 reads CASRGASGELFF. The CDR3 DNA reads TGTGCCAGCAGGGGGGCATCCGGGGAGCTGTTTTTT.

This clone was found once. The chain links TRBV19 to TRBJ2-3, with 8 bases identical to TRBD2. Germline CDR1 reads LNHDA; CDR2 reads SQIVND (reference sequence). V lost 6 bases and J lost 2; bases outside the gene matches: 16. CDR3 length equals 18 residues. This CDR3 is CASRLHDGGGGPTDTQYF. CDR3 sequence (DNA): TGTGCCAGTAGATTGCACGACGGGGGCGGGGGGCCCACAGATACGCAGTATTTT.

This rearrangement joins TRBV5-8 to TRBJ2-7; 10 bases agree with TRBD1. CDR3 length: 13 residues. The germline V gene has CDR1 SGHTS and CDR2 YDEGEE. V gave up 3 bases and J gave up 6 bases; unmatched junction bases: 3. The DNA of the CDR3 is TGTGCCAGCAGCTACCGGGACAGGGGCGAGCAGTACTTC. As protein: CASSYRDRGEQYF.